This is a list of T cell receptor beta chains from one sample in a study of blood T cells in healthy people across ages. One entry per CDR3 protein, called by TCRdb with MiXCR from the 5' RACE reads. The sample includes around 1,000,000 distinct CDR3 sequences, 30% to 40% of them seen just once. The specimen was blood. These receptors were obtained from a man between 18 and 29 years old in good health. CDR3s include the opening cysteine and the closing phenylalanine or tryptophan. The order of the fields is clone size, J gene, D gene, V gene, CDR3 protein, CDR3 DNA. The D gene is left open where the match is weak. Clone size, where shown, is once, few, many, or a class for clones that have expanded.

size: -
J: TRBJ1-2
D: -
V: TRBV27
CDR3: CASSFTGYYGYTF
DNA: TGTGCCAGCAGTTTCACAGGGTACTATGGCTACACCTTC

size: -
J: TRBJ2-1
D: -
V: TRBV4-3
CDR3: CASSQDGGGSAYNEQFF
DNA: TGCGCCAGCAGCCAAGATGGAGGGGGGTCAGCCTACAATGAGCAGTTCTTC

size: -
J: TRBJ1-2
D: -
V: TRBV6-2/TRBV6-3
CDR3: CAGSYSYGYTF
DNA: TGTGCCGGCAGTTACTCGTATGGCTACACCTTC

size: -
J: TRBJ1-2
D: -
V: TRBV6-5
CDR3: CASSPSGLEGGYTF
DNA: TGTGCCAGCAGCCCGTCAGGGTTGGAAGGGGGCTACACCTTC

size: -
J: TRBJ2-7
D: TRBD2
V: TRBV24-1
CDR3: CATSERTSGVYNEQYF
DNA: TGTGCCACCAGTGAACGGACTAGCGGGGTGTACAATGAGCAGTACTTC

size: few
J: TRBJ2-7
D: TRBD1
V: TRBV6-6
CDR3: CASSYRGQGYEQYF
DNA: TGTGCCAGCAGTTACCGAGGACAGGGGTACGAGCAGTACTTC

size: few
J: TRBJ2-3
D: TRBD2
V: TRBV9
CDR3: CASSPRTSGGASDTQYF
DNA: TGTGCCAGCAGCCCCCGGACTAGCGGGGGGGCATCAGATACGCAGTATTTT

size: few
J: TRBJ1-2
D: -
V: TRBV25-1
CDR3: CASSEGGTPIKNYGYTF
DNA: TGTGCCAGCAGTGAGGGGGGGACACCGATCAAAAACTATGGCTACACCTTC

size: -
J: TRBJ2-1
D: TRBD2
V: TRBV3-1
CDR3: CASSQKRGTFEQFF
DNA: TGTGCCAGCAGCCAAAAGCGGGGTACGTTTGAGCAGTTCTTC

size: many
J: TRBJ2-1
D: -
V: TRBV6-5
CDR3: CASSSPSYEQFF
DNA: TGTGCCAGCAGTTCCCCCTCTTATGAGCAGTTCTTC

size: many
J: TRBJ2-7
D: -
V: TRBV9
CDR3: CASSVAPRPDEQYF
DNA: TGTGCCAGCAGCGTAGCACCCAGGCCCGACGAGCAGTACTTC

size: few
J: TRBJ1-2
D: -
V: TRBV12-3/TRBV12-4
CDR3: CASSRSRDTPAPEWGYTF
DNA: TGTGCCAGCAGCCGAAGCCGGGACACACCAGCCCCGGAGTGGGGCTACACCTTC

size: many
J: TRBJ2-3
D: -
V: TRBV12-3/TRBV12-4
CDR3: CASSLGGASTDTQYF
DNA: TGTGCCAGCAGCTTAGGTGGGGCCAGCACAGATACGCAGTATTTT

size: once
J: TRBJ1-2
D: -
V: TRBV19
CDR3: CASSTGERDYGYTF
DNA: TGTGCCAGTAGTACAGGGGAGCGAGACTATGGCTACACCTTC

size: many
J: TRBJ2-7
D: -
V: TRBV29-1
CDR3: CSVAAKLTYEQYF
DNA: TGCAGCGTTGCGGCGAAACTAACCTACGAGCAGTACTTC

size: -
J: TRBJ2-7
D: TRBD2
V: TRBV6-5
CDR3: CASSRLPGGGTWEQYF
DNA: TGTGCCAGCAGTCGTCTTCCTGGCGGGGGTACCTGGGAGCAGTACTTC

size: few
J: TRBJ2-5
D: -
V: TRBV4-1
CDR3: CASSPQDRNQETQYF
DNA: TGCGCCAGCAGCCCCCAGGACAGAAACCAAGAGACCCAGTACTTC

size: -
J: TRBJ2-2
D: -
V: TRBV6-2/TRBV6-3
CDR3: CASSYVQLRTGELFF
DNA: TGTGCCAGCAGTTACGTCCAGTTAAGGACCGGGGAGCTGTTTTTT

size: -
J: TRBJ2-1
D: TRBD1
V: TRBV2
CDR3: CASNRQGTDNEQFF
DNA: TGTGCCAGCAACCGACAGGGGACCGACAATGAGCAGTTCTTC

size: -
J: TRBJ2-1
D: TRBD2
V: TRBV12-3/TRBV12-4
CDR3: CASSLVSGGADNEQFF
DNA: TGTGCCAGCAGTTTGGTTAGCGGGGGGGCCGACAATGAGCAGTTCTTC

size: -
J: TRBJ1-2
D: -
V: TRBV14
CDR3: CASSQSPRQPKGGYTF
DNA: TGTGCCAGCAGCCAATCCCCACGGCAGCCCAAGGGGGGCTACACCTTC

size: -
J: TRBJ2-1
D: -
V: TRBV6-6
CDR3: CASQGGRSYNEQFF
DNA: TGTGCCTCCCAGGGGGGGAGATCCTACAATGAGCAGTTCTTC

size: few
J: TRBJ2-1
D: -
V: TRBV12-5
CDR3: CASGLVSRYNEQFF
DNA: TGTGCTAGTGGTTTGGTTTCGCGTTACAATGAGCAGTTCTTC

size: -
J: TRBJ1-1
D: -
V: TRBV20-1
CDR3: CSARGTHNTEAFF
DNA: TGCAGTGCTAGAGGGACACACAACACTGAAGCTTTCTTT

size: many
J: TRBJ2-3
D: TRBD2
V: TRBV12-3/TRBV12-4
CDR3: CASSWRTSGATDTQYF
DNA: TGTGCCAGCAGTTGGCGAACTAGCGGGGCGACAGATACGCAGTATTTT

size: -
J: TRBJ2-5
D: TRBD1
V: TRBV9
CDR3: CASSGTGFQETQYF
DNA: TGTGCCAGCAGCGGGACAGGGTTCCAAGAGACCCAGTACTTC

size: few
J: TRBJ2-7
D: -
V: TRBV5-1
CDR3: CASSFTGKDTYEQYF
DNA: TGCGCCAGCAGCTTTACAGGGAAAGATACCTACGAGCAGTACTTC

size: -
J: TRBJ2-5
D: TRBD2
V: TRBV28
CDR3: CASSLCCGGANEQYF
DNA: TGTGCCAGCAGTTTATGCTGCGGGGGGGCCAATGAGCAGTACTTC

size: -
J: TRBJ1-2
D: -
V: TRBV6-6
CDR3: CASMEDNYGYTF
DNA: TGTGCCAGCATGGAAGATAACTATGGCTACACCTTC

size: few
J: TRBJ1-5
D: -
V: TRBV20-1
CDR3: CSARSTGARDQPQHF
DNA: TGCAGTGCTAGATCGACGGGAGCCAGGGATCAGCCCCAGCATTTT

size: few
J: TRBJ2-3
D: -
V: TRBV6-5
CDR3: CASSYEYRASEDTQYF
DNA: TGTGCCAGCAGTTACGAATATCGGGCTAGCGAAGATACGCAGTATTTT

size: -
J: TRBJ1-2
D: -
V: TRBV6-6
CDR3: CASSYPTGDGYGYTF
DNA: TGTGCCAGCAGTTACCCGACTGGAGACGGCTATGGCTACACCTTC

size: -
J: TRBJ2-1
D: -
V: TRBV6-2/TRBV6-3
CDR3: CASSYLGRPYNEQFF
DNA: TGTGCCAGCAGTTACTTGGGGAGGCCCTACAATGAGCAGTTCTTC

size: few
J: TRBJ1-4
D: -
V: TRBV20-1
CDR3: CSARYRDTAGKLFF
DNA: TGCAGTGCTAGGTACCGGGACACCGCTGGGAAACTGTTTTTT

size: -
J: TRBJ2-4
D: TRBD2
V: TRBV20-1
CDR3: CSALTSGGDLAKNIQYF
DNA: TGCAGTGCCCTGACTAGCGGGGGCGATCTAGCCAAAAACATTCAGTACTTC

size: -
J: TRBJ2-3
D: -
V: TRBV12-5
CDR3: CASGDQGGADTQYF
DNA: TGTGCTAGTGGGGACCAGGGAGGCGCAGATACGCAGTATTTT

size: few
J: TRBJ2-5
D: TRBD1
V: TRBV7-2
CDR3: CASSIDRALETQYF
DNA: TGTGCCAGCAGTATTGACAGGGCCTTAGAGACCCAGTACTTC

size: few
J: TRBJ2-1
D: TRBD1
V: TRBV5-1
CDR3: CASSLEDRIPYNEQFF
DNA: TGCGCCAGCAGCCTGGAGGACAGGATCCCCTACAATGAGCAGTTCTTC

size: -
J: TRBJ1-5
D: -
V: TRBV20-1
CDR3: CSAPLAFNQPQHF
DNA: TGCAGTGCCCCGCTCGCGTTCAATCAGCCCCAGCATTTT

size: -
J: TRBJ2-3
D: -
V: TRBV7-9
CDR3: CASSRPRDTQYF
DNA: TGTGCCAGCAGCCGCCCCCGGGATACGCAGTATTTT

size: few
J: TRBJ1-5
D: -
V: TRBV12-3/TRBV12-4
CDR3: CASSPRAGGVLGNQPQHF
DNA: TGTGCCAGCAGTCCACGGGCCGGGGGGGTTCTTGGCAATCAGCCCCAGCATTTT

size: once
J: TRBJ1-1
D: -
V: TRBV27
CDR3: CASRLAGKGTEAFF
DNA: TGTGCCAGCAGGTTGGCAGGGAAAGGCACTGAAGCTTTCTTT